This T cell receptor beta chain is drawn from a study of cytomegalovirus exposure and HLA in healthy donors. Vbeta (60) and Jbeta (13) primers were used in the PCR. TCRdb's copy holds only in-frame clones and misses some; the assay was immunoSEQ multiplex PCR. The table includes about 170,000 clones, about 72% detected once. Germline CDR1 reads MNHNS; CDR2 reads SASEGT. The CDR3 length is 12 residues. Trimming stripped 11 bases from V and 2 bases from J, with 11 bases between. The chain uses TRBV6-1 and TRBJ2-3, with D unresolved. This TCR came from a girl aged 10 to 17 in good health and CMV-seronegative. The sample taken for sequencing was PBMCs. The CDR3 nucleotides are TGTGCCCCCTCTCAACTCACAGATACGCAGTATTTT. It yields the protein CAPSQLTDTQYF.